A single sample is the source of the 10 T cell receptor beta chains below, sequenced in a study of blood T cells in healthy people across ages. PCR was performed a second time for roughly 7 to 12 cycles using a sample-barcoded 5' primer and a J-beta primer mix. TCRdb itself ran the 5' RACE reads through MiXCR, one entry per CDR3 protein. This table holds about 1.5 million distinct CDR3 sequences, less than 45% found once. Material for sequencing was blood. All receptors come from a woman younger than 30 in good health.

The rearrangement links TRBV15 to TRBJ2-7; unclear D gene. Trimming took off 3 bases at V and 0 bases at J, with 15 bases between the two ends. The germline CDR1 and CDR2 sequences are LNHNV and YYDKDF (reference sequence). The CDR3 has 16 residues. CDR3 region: CATSRDISLSSYEQYF. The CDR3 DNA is TGTGCCACCAGCAGGGATATTTCGCTTAGCTCCTACGAGCAGTACTTC.

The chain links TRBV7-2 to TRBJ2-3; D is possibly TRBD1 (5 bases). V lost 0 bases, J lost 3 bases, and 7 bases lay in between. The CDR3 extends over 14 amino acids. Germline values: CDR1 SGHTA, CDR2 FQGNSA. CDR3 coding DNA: TGTGCCAGCAGCTTAGCGTACAGGACAGATACGCAGTATTTT. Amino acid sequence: CASSLAYRTDTQYF.

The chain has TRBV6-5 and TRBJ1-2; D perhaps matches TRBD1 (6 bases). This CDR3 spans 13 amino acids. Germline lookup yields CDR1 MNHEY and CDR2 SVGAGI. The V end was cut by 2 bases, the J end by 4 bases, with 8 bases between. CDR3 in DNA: TGTGCCAGCAGTTACGCAGGGGCCTATGGCTACACCTTC. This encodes CASSYAGAYGYTF.

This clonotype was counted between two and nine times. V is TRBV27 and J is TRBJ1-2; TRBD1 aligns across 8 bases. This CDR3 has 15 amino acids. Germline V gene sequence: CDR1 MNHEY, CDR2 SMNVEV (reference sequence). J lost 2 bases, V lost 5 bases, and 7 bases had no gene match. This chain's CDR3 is CASSTHGTGNYGYTF. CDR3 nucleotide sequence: TGTGCCAGCAGTACCCATGGGACAGGCAACTATGGCTACACCTTC.

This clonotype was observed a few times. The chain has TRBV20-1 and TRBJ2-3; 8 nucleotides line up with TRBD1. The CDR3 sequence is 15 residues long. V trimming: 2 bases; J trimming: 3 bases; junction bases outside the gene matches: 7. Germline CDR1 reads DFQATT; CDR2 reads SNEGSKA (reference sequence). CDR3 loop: CSARLQGARTDTQYF. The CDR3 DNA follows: TGCAGTGCTAGACTGCAGGGGGCGAGGACAGATACGCAGTATTTT.

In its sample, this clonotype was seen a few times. CDR3 nucleotide sequence: TGTGCCAGCAGTAGTCTACAGGGGGCGCGAAGAAACTATGGCTACACCTTC. Translation: CASSSLQGARRNYGYTF. The V call is TRBV7-9, the J call TRBJ1-2, with 9 bases lining up with TRBD1. The CDR3 length is 17 residues. The V and J ends lost 6 bases and 2 bases, in that order; junction bases with no gene match: 13. Looked up from germline, CDR1 is SEHNR and CDR2 is FQNEAQ (reference sequence).

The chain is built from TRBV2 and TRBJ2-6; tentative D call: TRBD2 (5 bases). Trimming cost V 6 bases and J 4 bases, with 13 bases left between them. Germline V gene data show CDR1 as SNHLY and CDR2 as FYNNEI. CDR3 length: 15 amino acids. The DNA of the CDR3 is TGTGCCAGCAGAGATAGGACTTCGGGGGCCAACGTCCTGACTTTC. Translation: CASRDRTSGANVLTF.

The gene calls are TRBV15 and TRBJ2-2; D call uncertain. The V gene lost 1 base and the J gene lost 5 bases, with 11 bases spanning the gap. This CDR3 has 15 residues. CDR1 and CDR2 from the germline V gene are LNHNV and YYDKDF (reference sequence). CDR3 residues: CATSRGDTSTGELFF. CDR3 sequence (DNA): TGTGCCACCAGCAGAGGGGATACATCAACCGGGGAGCTGTTTTTT.

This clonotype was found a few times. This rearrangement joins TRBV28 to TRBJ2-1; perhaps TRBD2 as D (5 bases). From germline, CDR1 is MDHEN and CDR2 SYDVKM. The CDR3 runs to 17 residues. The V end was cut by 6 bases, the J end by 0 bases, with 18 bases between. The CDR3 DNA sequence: TGTGCCAGCAGCTCAGCTAGCAATGACCTCTCCTACAATGAGCAGTTCTTC. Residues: CASSSASNDLSYNEQFF.

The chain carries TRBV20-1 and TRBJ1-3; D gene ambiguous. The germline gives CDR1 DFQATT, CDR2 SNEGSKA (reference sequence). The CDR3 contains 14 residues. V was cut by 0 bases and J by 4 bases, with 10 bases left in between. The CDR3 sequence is CSARDLAQGNTIYF. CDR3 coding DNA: TGCAGTGCTAGAGACCTCGCACAAGGAAACACCATATATTTT.